This entry describes one T cell receptor (beta chain). Antigen: not known. CDR1 and CDR2 (germline): MNHEY, SVGAGI. V shed 7 bases and J shed 0 bases, with 9 bases lying between them. The CDR3 has 13 amino acids. The data derive from a study of a mutant IDH1 vaccine in newly diagnosed glioma. Clones were sequenced by immunoSEQ multiplex PCR, and TCRdb holds only the in-frame ones, with some missing. The table shows tens of thousands of clones, with about four fifths occurring only once. Time point: week 23, last vaccination. Vaccine doses each comprised 300 ug of mutant IDH1 20-mer peptide, with topical imiquimod.

The sample in question was PBMCs, obtained from a glioma patient whose treatment included an IDH1 peptide vaccine. The chain is built from TRBV6-5 and TRBJ1-1; unclear D gene. This TCR derives from a man in his forties with glioma. The CDR3 region has the DNA TGTGCCAGCACCCGGAATTTGAACACTGAAGCTTTCTTT. The encoded protein is CASTRNLNTEAFF.